This TCR beta chain was retrieved from a study of response to subunit inactivated influenza vaccine (dated by TCRdb to 2016 to 2019). The study in broad terms: Deep quantitative profiling of the T cell receptor repertoire was used in the study to follow responses to a trivalent subunit inactivated influenza vaccine. General study outcomes and caveats: It was suggested by the authors that each seasonal influenza vaccination may recruit only a limited number of new T cells.

On this clonotype itself: Its antigen has not been determined. No base qualities exist here, and no much larger clone lies one base off it.

From its cysteine to its phenylalanine, the CDR3 spans 13 amino acids. The read is trimmed to its CDR3 DNA, 39 bases read in frame from base 1. V and J are truncated by 5 bases and 5 bases respectively, leaving an intervening sequence of 12 bases. Library prep was done by RT-PCR. The sequencer listed for this sample is Illumina HiSeq 2500. TCRdb reworked the public reads: Q25 trimming with fastp, MiXCR clone assembly, productive beta chains retained. For every CDR3 protein sequence, its rows merge into one entry that carries the most common genes and DNA. The sample profile shows about 700,000 distinct CDR3 sequences; about 15% of them were found once. Of the sample, 5.5% to 8% is held by the ten largest clones.

The sample consisted of PBMCs from blood, taken 14 to 15 days before vaccination. This sequence originates from a man aged 50 to 59 who received an inactivated influenza vaccine. Donor details come from another sample of the same person, matched by shared clones. This chain joins TRBV12-3 or TRBV12-4 to TRBJ1-2, and the D gene may be TRBD1, 6 bases matching. This receptor carries the CDR3 CASSPRGQYGYTF. At the DNA level, the sequence is TGTGCCAGCAGTCCCCGCGGACAGTATGGCTACACCTTC.